These T cell receptor beta chains were read from a single sample in a study of T cells in Graves' hyperthyroidism and ophthalmopathy. TCRdb analysed the multiplex PCR reads with MiXCR anew, one entry per CDR3 protein. The table shows 300,000 to 450,000 distinct CDR3 sequences, with around 15% occurring only once. Specimen: blood. The receptor set was obtained from a woman aged 25 to 39 with Graves' ophthalmopathy. CDR3s include the opening cysteine and the closing phenylalanine or tryptophan. A D gene is named only where the DNA matches it firmly. The size field is filled for only some rows; it gives once, few, many or a size class.

V	D	J	size	DNA	CDR3
TRBV5-8	TRBD2	TRBJ2-2	many	TGTGCCAGCAGCTTGGCAGCGGGGGCTAACACCGGGGAGCTGTTTTTT	CASSLAAGANTGELFF
TRBV25-1	NA	TRBJ1-2	few	TGTGCCAGCAGGGCCGGGGGGGCATCGGGCTATGGCTACACCTTC	CASRAGGASGYGYTF
TRBV6-1	TRBD2	TRBJ2-3	NA	TGTGCCAGCAGTGAAGCAGTCAAGCTCGTGGGCGGGGGGGCGGCAGATACGCAGTATTTT	CASSEAVKLVGGGAADTQYF
TRBV7-9	NA	TRBJ1-1	many	TGTGCCAGCAGCTTATTGACCCCTGAAGCTTTCTTT	CASSLLTPEAFF
TRBV20-1	TRBD1	TRBJ1-2	many	TGCAGTGCTAGAGTCTTTCTAGGGGGCGGGGGCTACACCTTC	CSARVFLGGGGYTF
TRBV7-2	TRBD1	TRBJ1-2	many	TGTGCCAGCAGGTCTACGACAGGGGGCGACTATGGCTACACCTTC	CASRSTTGGDYGYTF
TRBV5-5	TRBD1	TRBJ1-4	many	TGTGCCAGCAGCTCCGGACAGGTCGGTGAAAAACTGTTTTTT	CASSSGQVGEKLFF
TRBV6-1	NA	TRBJ2-2	many	TGTGCCAGCAGTGAATGGATAGGACCGAACACCGGGGAGCTGTTTTTT	CASSEWIGPNTGELFF
TRBV7-2	NA	TRBJ2-7	NA	TGTGCCAGCAGCTTAAACTACGGGCAGTACTTC	CASSLNYGQYF
TRBV19	NA	TRBJ1-5	many	TGTGCCAGTAGTATGGCCAGTCATCAGCCCCAGCATTTT	CASSMASHQPQHF
TRBV5-8	NA	TRBJ2-7	NA	TGTGCCAGCAGCTTGGATCAGGAGAACTCCTACGAGCAGTACTTC	CASSLDQENSYEQYF
TRBV25-1	TRBD2	TRBJ2-7	many	TGTGCCAGCAGTGAATGGGGAGGGGCACGGTCCTCCTACTACGAGCAGTACTTC	CASSEWGGARSSYYEQYF
TRBV7-2	NA	TRBJ2-5	many	TGTGCCAGCAGCTCCCCTACTAGGTCGGAGACCCAGTACTTC	CASSSPTRSETQYF
TRBV12-3/TRBV12-4	NA	TRBJ1-1	many	TGTGCCAGCAGCCCTCCGACAGGCATGAACACTGAAGCTTTCTTT	CASSPPTGMNTEAFF
TRBV27	TRBD1	TRBJ1-1	NA	TGTGCCAGCAGTTTGGGACAGGGCGTGGACACTGAAGCTTTCTTT	CASSLGQGVDTEAFF
TRBV11-2	NA	TRBJ1-5	NA	TGTGCCAGCAGCTTAGAGCCGGGAACTCAGCCCCAGCATTTT	CASSLEPGTQPQHF
TRBV27	NA	TRBJ1-4	many	TGTGCCAGCAGCCCTGGGACCTCAACTAATGAAAAACTGTTTTTT	CASSPGTSTNEKLFF
TRBV10-2	TRBD1	TRBJ1-5	many	TGCGCCAGCGCCCATCGGACAGGGCAAAATCAGCCCCAGCATTTT	CASAHRTGQNQPQHF
TRBV10-3	TRBD2	TRBJ2-7	many	TGTGCCATCAGTGAGTGGGGGACCGGGGGGACCTACGAGCAGTACTTC	CAISEWGTGGTYEQYF
TRBV5-1	NA	TRBJ2-4	NA	TGCGCCAGCAGCCTAAACACGGGACAGCCGGGAGGTCAGTACTTC	CASSLNTGQPGGQYF
TRBV7-3	NA	TRBJ2-1	many	TGTGCCAGCAGCTTATCAGGGGGGCCCAATGAGCAGTTCTTC	CASSLSGGPNEQFF
TRBV5-8	NA	TRBJ2-3	many	TGTGCCAGCAGCCCGAATCCCGTACCAGATACGCAGTATTTT	CASSPNPVPDTQYF
TRBV2	TRBD1	TRBJ2-2	many	TGTGCCAGCGGACAGGTCCGTGGGAGCACCGGGGAGCTGTTTTTT	CASGQVRGSTGELFF
TRBV6-1	TRBD1	TRBJ1-5	many	TGTGCCAGCAGTACACAGGGGTGGAATCAGCCCCAGCATTTT	CASSTQGWNQPQHF
TRBV29-1	TRBD1	TRBJ1-4	many	TGCAGCGTTGAATCACCCGGACAGGGAAATGAAAAACTGTTTTTT	CSVESPGQGNEKLFF
TRBV11-2	NA	TRBJ2-2	NA	TGTGCCAGCAGCTTATTTGGGGACACCGGGGAGCTGTTTTTT	CASSLFGDTGELFF
TRBV5-8	NA	TRBJ1-2	many	TGTGCCAGCAGCTTAGACTCGCATGGCTACACCTTC	CASSLDSHGYTF
TRBV20-1	NA	TRBJ1-2	many	TGCAGGAGAGGCTATGGCTACACCTTC	CRRGYGYTF
TRBV7-9	NA	TRBJ2-3	many	TGTGCCAGCAGCTTCTTACGCCGGGACACGCGAAGCACAGATACGCAGTATTTT	CASSFLRRDTRSTDTQYF
TRBV20-1	TRBD2	TRBJ2-3	NA	TGCAGTGCTCCCGGACTAGCGGGCTCTAGCACAGATACGCAGTATTTT	CSAPGLAGSSTDTQYF
TRBV24-1	NA	TRBJ2-5	NA	TGTGCCACCAGTGATTTGCTAGGTCCCCAGTACTTC	CATSDLLGPQYF
TRBV19	NA	TRBJ2-7	NA	TGTGCCAGTAGTACGGACAGAATCTCCTACGAGCAGTACTTC	CASSTDRISYEQYF
TRBV28	NA	TRBJ1-4	many	TGTGCCAGCAGTATTTCGGCCGGGAATGAAAAACTGTTTTTT	CASSISAGNEKLFF
TRBV14	NA	TRBJ1-2	many	TGTGCCAGCAGTCCCGGGAGGGGTGGCTACACCTTC	CASSPGRGGYTF
TRBV15	NA	TRBJ2-7	few	TGTGCCACCAGCAGAGGTGGGAACTACGAGCAGTACTTC	CATSRGGNYEQYF
TRBV7-8	TRBD1	TRBJ2-7	many	TGTGCCAGCAGCTCCTCCGGGACAGGCTCCGAGCAGTACTTC	CASSSSGTGSEQYF
TRBV20-1	TRBD2	TRBJ2-4	many	TGCAGTGCTAGCCCCGGGACTAGCGGGGACATTCAGTACTTC	CSASPGTSGDIQYF
TRBV12-3/TRBV12-4	NA	TRBJ2-3	few	TGTGCCAGCGTATCGGCGGTCACAGATACGCAGTGTTTT	CASVSAVTDTQCF
TRBV27	NA	TRBJ2-7	many	TGTGCCAGCAGTTTACAAGACCCCAGCTCCTACGAGCAGTACTTC	CASSLQDPSSYEQYF
TRBV7-2	NA	TRBJ1-2	NA	TGTGCCAGCAGCCTTACTCCCGTTAGATCCTATGGCTACACCTTC	CASSLTPVRSYGYTF
TRBV3-1	TRBD2	TRBJ2-1	NA	TGTGCCAGCAGCCAAGGAGGTAGCGGGGGGCTTAATGCCAATGAGCAGTTCTTC	CASSQGGSGGLNANEQFF
TRBV19	NA	TRBJ1-6	few	TGTGCCAGTAGTTCGAGTAGGTCCTCCAATTCACCCCTCCACTTT	CASSSSRSSNSPLHF
TRBV27	TRBD1	TRBJ1-2	many	TGTGCCAGCAGTCCGGGGAGCAGGGGGGATGGCTACACCTTC	CASSPGSRGDGYTF
TRBV11-2	NA	TRBJ2-5	many	TGTGCCAGCAGCCCACCCTTTGTGACCCAGTACTTC	CASSPPFVTQYF
TRBV9	NA	TRBJ1-5	few	TGTGCCAGCAGCGGTGGGGCAGATAGCAATCAGCCCCAGCATTTT	CASSGGADSNQPQHF
TRBV19	NA	TRBJ2-7	few	TGTGCCAGCACAAACAGCTACGAGCAGTACTTC	CASTNSYEQYF
TRBV11-2	TRBD1	TRBJ2-7	NA	TGTGCCAGCAGCCCATGGACAGGGACAGAAGAGCAGTACTTC	CASSPWTGTEEQYF
TRBV7-2	NA	TRBJ2-7	many	TGTGCCAGCAGCTTAGCGGGAGACTACGAGCAGTACTTC	CASSLAGDYEQYF
TRBV6-1	TRBD1	TRBJ1-1	NA	TGTGCCAGCAGTCGCACAGGGGGCGTGAAAACTGAAGCTTTCTTT	CASSRTGGVKTEAFF
TRBV28	TRBD1	TRBJ2-5	many	TGTGCCAGCAGTTATCGGGACAGAAGGGAGACCCAGTACTTC	CASSYRDRRETQYF